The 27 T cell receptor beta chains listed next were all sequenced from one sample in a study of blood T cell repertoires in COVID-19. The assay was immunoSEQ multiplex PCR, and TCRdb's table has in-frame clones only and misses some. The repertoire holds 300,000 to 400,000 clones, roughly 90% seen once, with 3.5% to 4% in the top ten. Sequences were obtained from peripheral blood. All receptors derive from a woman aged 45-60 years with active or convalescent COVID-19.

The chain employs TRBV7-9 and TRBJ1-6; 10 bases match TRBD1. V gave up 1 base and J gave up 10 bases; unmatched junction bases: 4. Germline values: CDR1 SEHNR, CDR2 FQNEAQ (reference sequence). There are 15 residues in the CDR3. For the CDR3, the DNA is TGTGCCAGCAGCTTAGGGGACAGGGGTGAGTCACCCCTCCACTTT. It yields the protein CASSLGDRGESPLHF.

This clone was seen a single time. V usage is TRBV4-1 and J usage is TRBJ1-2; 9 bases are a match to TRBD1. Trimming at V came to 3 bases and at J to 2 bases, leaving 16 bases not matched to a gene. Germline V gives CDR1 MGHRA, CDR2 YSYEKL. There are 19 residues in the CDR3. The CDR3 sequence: CASSHAMGAGTGSNYGYTF. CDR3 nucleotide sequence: TGCGCCAGCAGCCATGCTATGGGGGCCGGGACAGGGTCCAACTATGGCTACACCTTC.

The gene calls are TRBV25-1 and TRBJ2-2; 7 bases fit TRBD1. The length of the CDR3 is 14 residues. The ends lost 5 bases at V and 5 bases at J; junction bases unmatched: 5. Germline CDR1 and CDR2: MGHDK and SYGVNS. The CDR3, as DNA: TGTGCCAGCAGTTTACAGGGGTCGACCGGGGAGCTGTTTTTT. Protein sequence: CASSLQGSTGELFF.

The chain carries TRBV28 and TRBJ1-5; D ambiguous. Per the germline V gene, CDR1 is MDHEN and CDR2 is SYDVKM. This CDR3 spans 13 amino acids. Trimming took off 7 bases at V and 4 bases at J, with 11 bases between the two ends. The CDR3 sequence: CASKYGGNQPQHF. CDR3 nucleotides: TGTGCCAGCAAATATGGAGGGAATCAGCCCCAGCATTTT.

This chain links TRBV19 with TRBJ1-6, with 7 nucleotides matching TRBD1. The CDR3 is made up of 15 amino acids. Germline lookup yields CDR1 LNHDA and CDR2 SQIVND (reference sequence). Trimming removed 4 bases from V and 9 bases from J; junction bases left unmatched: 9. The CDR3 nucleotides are TGTGCCAGTAGTACCATGGAGGGGGCGTCTTCACCCCTCCACTTT. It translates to CASSTMEGASSPLHF.

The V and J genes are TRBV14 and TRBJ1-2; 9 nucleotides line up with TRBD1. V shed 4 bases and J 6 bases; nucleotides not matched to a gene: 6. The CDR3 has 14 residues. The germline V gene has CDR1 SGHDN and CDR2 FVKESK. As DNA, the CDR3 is TGTGCCAGCAGCCGGGGACAGGGAATTCATGGCTACACCTTC. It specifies CASSRGQGIHGYTF. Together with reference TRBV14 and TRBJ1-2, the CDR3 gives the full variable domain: EAGVTQFPSHSVIEKGQTVTLRCDPISGHDNLYWYRRVMGKEIKFLLHFVKESKQDESGMPNNRFLAERTGGTYSTLKVQPAELEDSGVYFCASSRGQGIHGYTFGSGTRLTVV.

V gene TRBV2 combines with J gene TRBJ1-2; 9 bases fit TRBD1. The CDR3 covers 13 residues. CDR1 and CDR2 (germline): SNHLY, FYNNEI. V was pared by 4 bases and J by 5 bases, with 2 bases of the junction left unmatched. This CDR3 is CASSGTGAYGYTF. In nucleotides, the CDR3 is TGTGCCAGCAGTGGGACAGGGGCGTATGGCTACACCTTC.

The CDR3 spells CASSPRRVTNEKLFF. The CDR3 coding sequence is TGTGCCAGCAGCCCCCGGCGGGTAACTAATGAAAAACTGTTTTTT. The chain employs TRBV7-2 and TRBJ1-4; D is unresolved. The CDR3 loop spans 15 amino acids. The V end lost 5 bases, the J end lost 1 base, and 11 bases lay between the germline ends. Germline V lookup: CDR1 SGHTA, CDR2 FQGNSA. Drawing the rest from reference TRBV7-2 and TRBJ1-4, the complete variable domain is GAGVSQSPSNKVTEKGKDVELRCDPISGHTALYWYRQSLGQGLEFLIYFQGNSAPDKSGLPSDRFSAERTGGSVSTLTIQRTQQEDSAVYLCASSPRRVTNEKLFFGSGTQLSVL.

This chain's CDR3 is CASSDRISSGNTIYF. DNA of the CDR3: TGTGCCAGCTCGGACAGGATAAGCTCTGGAAACACCATATATTTT. This sequence joins TRBV18 and TRBJ1-3; TRBD1 matches 7 bases. The germline gives CDR1 KGHSH, CDR2 LQKENI. With V trimmed by 6 bases and J by 0 bases, 5 bases remained unmatched. The CDR3 contains 15 residues. Full variable domain (remainder filled in from reference TRBV18 and TRBJ1-3): NAGVMQNPRHLVRRRGQEARLRCSPMKGHSHVYWYRQLPEEGLKFMVYLQKENIIDESGMPKERFSAEFPKEGPSILRIQQVVRGDSAAYFCASSDRISSGNTIYFGEGSWLTVV.

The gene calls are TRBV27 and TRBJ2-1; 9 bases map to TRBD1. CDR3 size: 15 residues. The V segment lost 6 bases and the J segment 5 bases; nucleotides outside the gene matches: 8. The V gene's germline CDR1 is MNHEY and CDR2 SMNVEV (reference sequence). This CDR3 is CASSDGTGRHNEQFF. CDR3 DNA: TGTGCCAGCAGCGACGGGACAGGGAGGCACAATGAGCAGTTCTTC.

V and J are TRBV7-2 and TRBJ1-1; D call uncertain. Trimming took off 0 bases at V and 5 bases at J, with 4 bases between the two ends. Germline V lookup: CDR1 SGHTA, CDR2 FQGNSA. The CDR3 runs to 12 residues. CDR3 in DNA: TGTGCCAGCAGCTTAGCGCAGACTGAAGCTTTCTTT. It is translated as CASSLAQTEAFF.

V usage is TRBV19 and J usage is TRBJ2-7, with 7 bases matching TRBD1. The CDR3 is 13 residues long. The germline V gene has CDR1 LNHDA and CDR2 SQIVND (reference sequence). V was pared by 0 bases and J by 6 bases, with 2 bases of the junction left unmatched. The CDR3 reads CASSIDPGGEQYF. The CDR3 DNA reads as TGTGCCAGTAGTATAGACCCAGGGGGCGAGCAGTACTTC.

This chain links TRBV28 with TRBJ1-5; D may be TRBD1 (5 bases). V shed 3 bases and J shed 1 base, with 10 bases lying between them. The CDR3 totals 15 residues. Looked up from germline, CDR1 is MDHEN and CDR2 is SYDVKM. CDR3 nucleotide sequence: TGTGCCAGCAGTTTTGCTGACAGAAGCAATCAGCCCCAGCATTTT. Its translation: CASSFADRSNQPQHF.

The chain's CDR3 is CASNIGAYTQYF. The CDR3 DNA is TGTGCCAGCAACATTGGTGCATATACGCAGTATTTT. This chain connects TRBV2 to TRBJ2-3; D ambiguous. The CDR3 contains 12 residues. V was shortened by 7 bases and J by 7 bases, with 12 bases between the two germline ends. In germline, CDR1 is SNHLY, CDR2 FYNNEI.

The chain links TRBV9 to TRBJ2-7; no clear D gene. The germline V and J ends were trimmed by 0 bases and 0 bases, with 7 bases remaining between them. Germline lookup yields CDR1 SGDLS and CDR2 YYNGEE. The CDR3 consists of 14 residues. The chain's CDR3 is CASSVAGYSYEQYF. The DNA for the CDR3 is TGTGCCAGCAGCGTAGCGGGTTACTCCTACGAGCAGTACTTC.

CDR3 DNA sequence: TGTGCCATCAGTGGGGGAGATTGGGTCGAGCAGTACTTC. Amino acid sequence: CAISGGDWVEQYF. The chain combines TRBV10-3 with TRBJ2-7; possible D gene TRBD2, 5 bases. Trimming cost V 4 bases and J 6 bases, with 13 bases left between them. Germline loops: CDR1 ENHRY, CDR2 SYGVKD. This CDR3 contains 13 residues.

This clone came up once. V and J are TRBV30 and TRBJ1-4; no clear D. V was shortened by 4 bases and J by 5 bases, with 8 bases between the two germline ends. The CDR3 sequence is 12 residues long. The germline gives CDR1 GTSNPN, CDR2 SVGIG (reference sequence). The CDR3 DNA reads TGTGCCTGGAAAAGCGGGAATGAAAAACTGTTTTTT. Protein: CAWKSGNEKLFF.

As DNA, the CDR3 is TGTGCCAGTAGTAGCCGACAGGGCACAGATACGCAGTATTTT. Protein sequence: CASSSRQGTDTQYF. The J gene is TRBJ2-3, the V gene TRBV19; D perhaps matches TRBD1 (6 bases). The germline CDR1 and CDR2 sequences are LNHDA and SQIVND (reference sequence). The CDR3 consists of 14 residues. V lost 4 bases and J lost 1, with 9 bases in between.

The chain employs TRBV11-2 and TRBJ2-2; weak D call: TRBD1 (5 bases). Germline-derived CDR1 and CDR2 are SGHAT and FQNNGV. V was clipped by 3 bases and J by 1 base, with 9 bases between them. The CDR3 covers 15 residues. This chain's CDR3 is CASSFPGMNTGELFF. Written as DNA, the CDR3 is TGTGCCAGCAGCTTCCCAGGGATGAACACCGGGGAGCTGTTTTTT.

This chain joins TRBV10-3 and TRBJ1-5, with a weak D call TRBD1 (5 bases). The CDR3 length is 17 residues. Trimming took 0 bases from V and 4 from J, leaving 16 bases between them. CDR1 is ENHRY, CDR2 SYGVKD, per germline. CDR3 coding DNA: TGTGCCATCAGTGAGTCGAAGGTCGGGGGGGGAAATCAGCCCCAGCATTTT. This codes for CAISESKVGGGNQPQHF.

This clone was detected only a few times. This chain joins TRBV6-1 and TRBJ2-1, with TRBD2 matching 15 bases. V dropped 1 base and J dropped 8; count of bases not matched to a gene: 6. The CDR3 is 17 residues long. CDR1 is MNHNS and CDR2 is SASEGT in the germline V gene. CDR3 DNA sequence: TGTGCCAGCAGTGAAGGGACTAGCGGGAGGGTGGCGGATGAGCAGTTCTTC. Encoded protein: CASSEGTSGRVADEQFF.

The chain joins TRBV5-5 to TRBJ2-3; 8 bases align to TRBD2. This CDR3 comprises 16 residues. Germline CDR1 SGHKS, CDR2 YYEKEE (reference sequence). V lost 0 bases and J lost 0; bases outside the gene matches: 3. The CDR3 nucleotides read TGTGCCAGCAGCTTGGAACTAGCGGTTAGCACAGATACGCAGTATTTT. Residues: CASSLELAVSTDTQYF.

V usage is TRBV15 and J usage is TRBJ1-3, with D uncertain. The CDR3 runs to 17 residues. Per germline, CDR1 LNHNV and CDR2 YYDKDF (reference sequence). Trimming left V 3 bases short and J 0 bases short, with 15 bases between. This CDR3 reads CATSRPLGRDSGNTIYF. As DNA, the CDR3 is TGTGCCACCAGCAGGCCTCTTGGGCGGGACTCTGGAAACACCATATATTTT. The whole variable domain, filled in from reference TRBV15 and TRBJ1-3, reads DAMVIQNPRYQVTQFGKPVTLSCSQTLNHNVMYWYQQKSSQAPKLLFHYYDKDFNNEADTPDNFQSRRPNTSFCFLDIRSPGLGDTAMYLCATSRPLGRDSGNTIYFGEGSWLTVV.

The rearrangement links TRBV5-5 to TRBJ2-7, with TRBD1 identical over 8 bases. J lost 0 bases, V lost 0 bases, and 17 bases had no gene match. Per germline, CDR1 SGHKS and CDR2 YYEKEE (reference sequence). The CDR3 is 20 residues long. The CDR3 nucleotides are TGTGCCAGCAGCTTGGTTTTTGACAGGGGCCTTAGCGGTGCCTCCTACGAGCAGTACTTC. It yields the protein CASSLVFDRGLSGASYEQYF. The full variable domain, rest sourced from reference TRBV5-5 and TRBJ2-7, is DAGVTQSPTHLIKTRGQQVTLRCSPISGHKSVSWYQQVLGQGPQFIFQYYEKEERGRGNFPDRFSARQFPNYSSELNVNALLLGDSALYLCASSLVFDRGLSGASYEQYFGPGTRLTVT.

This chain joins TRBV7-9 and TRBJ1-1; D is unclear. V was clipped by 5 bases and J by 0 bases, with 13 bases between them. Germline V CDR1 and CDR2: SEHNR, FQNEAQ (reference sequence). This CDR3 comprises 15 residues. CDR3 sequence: CASSPLQNMNTEAFF. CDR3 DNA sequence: TGTGCCAGCAGCCCTCTACAGAACATGAACACTGAAGCTTTCTTT.

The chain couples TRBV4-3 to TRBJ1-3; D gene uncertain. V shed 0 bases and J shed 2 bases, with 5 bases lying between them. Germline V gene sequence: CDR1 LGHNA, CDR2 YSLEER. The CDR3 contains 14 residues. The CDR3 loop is CASSQDGAGNTIYF. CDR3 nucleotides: TGCGCCAGCAGCCAAGATGGAGCTGGAAACACCATATATTTT.

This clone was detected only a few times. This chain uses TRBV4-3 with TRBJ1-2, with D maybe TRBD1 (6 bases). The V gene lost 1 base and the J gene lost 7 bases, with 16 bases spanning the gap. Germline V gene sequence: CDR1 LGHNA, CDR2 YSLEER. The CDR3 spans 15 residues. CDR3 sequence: CASSQVGRGAGGYTF. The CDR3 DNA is TGCGCCAGCAGCCAAGTGGGGCGGGGGGCAGGTGGCTACACCTTC.